This TCR beta chain was found in a study of blood T cell repertoires in COVID-19. In the study overall: The origin of the acute and convalescent COVID-19 samples was the United States, Italy and Spain. In each case, the material was cDNA or gDNA derived from T cells, B-cell-depleted T cells, or PBMCs.

In the study's own analysis: Nucleated cell counts were estimated from reference gene primer amplification. Sequencing used immunoSEQ multiplex PCR; TCRdb keeps in-frame clones, though not all of them. D and trimming were read from the DNA, whereas the V and J calls and clone size are those reported in that table. Among fewer than 80,000 clones listed, approximately 90% were seen once. V was pared by 3 bases and J by 7 bases, with 5 bases of the junction left unmatched. This CDR3 is 16 amino acids long. From germline, CDR1 is KGHSH and CDR2 LQKENI. The specimen was peripheral blood. The clonotype originates from a man between 25 and 39 years old with acute or convalescent COVID-19. V usage is TRBV18 and J usage is TRBJ1-6, with 11 positions matching TRBD1. This chain's CDR3 is CASSPEGQGVNSPLHF. The CDR3 coding sequence is TGTGCCAGCTCACCGGAGGGACAGGGGGTCAATTCACCCCTCCACTTT.